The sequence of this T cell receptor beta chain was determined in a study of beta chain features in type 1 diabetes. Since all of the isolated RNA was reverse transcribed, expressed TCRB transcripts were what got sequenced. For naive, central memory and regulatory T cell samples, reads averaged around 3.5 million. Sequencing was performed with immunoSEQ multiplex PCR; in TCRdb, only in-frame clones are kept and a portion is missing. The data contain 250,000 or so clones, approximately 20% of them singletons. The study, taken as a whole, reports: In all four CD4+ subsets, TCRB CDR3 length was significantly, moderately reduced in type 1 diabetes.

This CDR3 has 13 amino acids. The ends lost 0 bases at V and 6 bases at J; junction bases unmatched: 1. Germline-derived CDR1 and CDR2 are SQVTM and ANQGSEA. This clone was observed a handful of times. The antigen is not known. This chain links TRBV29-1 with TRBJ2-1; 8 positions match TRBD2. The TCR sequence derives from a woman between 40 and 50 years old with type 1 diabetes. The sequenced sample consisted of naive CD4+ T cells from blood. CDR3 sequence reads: CSVEEAGANEQFF. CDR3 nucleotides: TGCAGCGTTGAAGAAGCGGGGGCCAATGAGCAGTTCTTC.